These 20 T cell receptor beta chains share one sample of origin, sequenced in a study of blood T cells in healthy people across ages. Primers used in a second PCR of about 7 to 12 cycles were a sample-barcoded 5' primer and a J-beta primer mix. TCRdb re-called the 5' RACE reads with MiXCR, one entry per CDR3 protein. Among some 1.1 million distinct CDR3 sequences listed, around two fifths were seen once. The sequenced material came from blood. These receptors were collected from a man between 18 and 29 years old in good health.

The rearrangement links TRBV12-3 or TRBV12-4 to TRBJ2-2; tentative D call: TRBD2 (6 bases). Deletions cut 2 bases from V and 4 bases from J, with 17 bases between. CDR3 size: 17 residues. The CDR3 DNA reads TGTGCCAGCAGTTTAAAAGGAGGGTGGAGTACCACCGGGGAGCTGTTTTTT. As protein: CASSLKGGWSTTGELFF.

In this sample, this clonotype turned up many times. The J gene is TRBJ2-2, the V gene TRBV12-3 or TRBV12-4; D remains ambiguous. The CDR3 loop spans 14 amino acids. Between the trimmed V and J ends, which lost 1 base and 4 bases, there was a span of 7 bases. CDR3 coding DNA: TGTGCCAGCAGTTTAGGAGGATTCACCGGGGAGCTGTTTTTT. Its translation: CASSLGGFTGELFF.

The chain carries TRBV7-9 and TRBJ1-4; the match to TRBD1 covers 7 bases. Germline CDR1 reads SEHNR; CDR2 reads FQNEAQ (reference sequence). With V trimmed by 5 bases and J by 8 bases, 2 bases remained unmatched. CDR3 length: 12 residues. The CDR3: CASSGTEEKLFF. The CDR3 nucleotides read TGTGCCAGCAGCGGGACAGAAGAAAAACTGTTTTTT.

This chain uses TRBV27 with TRBJ2-3, with D possibly being TRBD1 or TRBD2 (6 bases each). Germline CDR1 is MNHEY and CDR2 is SMNVEV (reference sequence). Trimming left V 3 bases short and J 5 bases short, with 12 bases between. The CDR3 consists of 14 residues. In nucleotides, the CDR3 is TGTGCCAGCAGTTTTCCCGGGGGCGGAGATACGCAGTATTTT. Its protein product is CASSFPGGGDTQYF.

In regard to this clonotype: This could be a read error, since a much larger clone is one nucleotide away. The rearrangement uses TRBV7-2 and TRBJ2-5; TRBD1 matches at 7 bases. The last part of the DNA fits TRBJ2-7 better; the J call may be wrong. CDR1 is SGHTA and CDR2 is FQGNSA in the germline V gene. This CDR3 has 14 amino acids. The DNA for the CDR3 is TGTGCCAGCAGTACCGGGACAGTGTTCTACGAGCAGTACTTC. Translating it yields CASSTGTVFYEQYF.

This chain joins TRBV7-3 and TRBJ1-4; 7 positions agree with TRBD1. Germline V gene lookup returns CDR1 SGHTA and CDR2 FQGTGA. There are 15 residues in the CDR3. With V trimmed by 8 bases and J by 7 bases, 13 bases remained unmatched. CDR3 coding DNA: TGTGCCAGCGGCCGGGGACAGACCCTTTGTGAAAAACTGTTTTTT. Translated: CASGRGQTLCEKLFF.

The genes are TRBV6-2 or TRBV6-3 and TRBJ2-6; D not certain. The CDR3 has 17 residues. Trimming shortened V by 4 bases and J by 3 bases, and 16 bases separated the two germline ends. Germline V gene sequence: CDR1 MNHEY, CDR2 SVGEGT. CDR3 amino acids: CASSFDSLPGGANVLTF. As DNA, the CDR3 is TGTGCCAGCAGTTTTGACTCCCTCCCGGGTGGGGCCAACGTCCTGACTTTC.

The chain is built from TRBV10-3 and TRBJ1-2, with 7 nucleotides matching TRBD1. The CDR3 extends over 12 amino acids. V trimming: 7 bases; J trimming: 8 bases; junction bases outside the gene matches: 7. Looked up from germline, CDR1 is ENHRY and CDR2 is SYGVKD. The CDR3 DNA reads TGTGCCATCACCCCGACAGGGCGGGGCTACACCTTC. Residues: CAITPTGRGYTF.

This clonotype turned up a few times. The V and J genes are TRBV7-9 and TRBJ1-1; 8 bases agree with TRBD1. Germline CDR1 and CDR2: SEHNR and FQNEAQ (reference sequence). The CDR3 totals 12 residues. The V gene end was trimmed by 3 bases and the J gene end by 8 bases; junction bases not matched to a gene: 2. The CDR3 nucleotides read TGTGCCAGCAGCTTGACAGGGGACGAAGCTTTCTTT. It translates to CASSLTGDEAFF.

The rearrangement uses TRBV29-1 and TRBJ2-3; TRBD1 might be the D (6 bases). CDR1 and CDR2 (germline): SQVTM, ANQGSEA. The CDR3 sequence is 14 residues long. The V end was cut by 5 bases, the J end by 8 bases, with 20 bases between. The CDR3 sequence is CSVRRTGPQGTQYF. The CDR3 coding sequence is TGCAGCGTTCGCCGTACCGGTCCACAGGGTACGCAGTATTTT.

V and J are TRBV29-1 and TRBJ2-7; no firm D call. The CDR3 loop spans 14 amino acids. CDR1 and CDR2 (germline): SQVTM, ANQGSEA. V gave up 4 bases and J gave up 7 bases, with 20 bases separating them. The CDR3 region is CSVASRLRHNEQYF. For the CDR3, the DNA is TGCAGCGTTGCGAGCAGACTTAGACACAATGAGCAGTACTTC.

The rearrangement links TRBV15 to TRBJ1-4; D is perhaps TRBD1 (5 bases). The germline V and J ends were trimmed by 9 bases and 4 bases, with 18 bases remaining between them. CDR3 length: 15 residues. The germline CDR1 and CDR2 sequences are LNHNV and YYDKDF (reference sequence). This CDR3 is CATNHSGTDNEKLFF. DNA for the CDR3: TGTGCCACAAATCACTCGGGGACCGATAATGAAAAACTGTTTTTT. The variable domain in full, with the rest retrieved from reference TRBV15 and TRBJ1-4, is DAMVIQNPRYQVTQFGKPVTLSCSQTLNHNVMYWYQQKSSQAPKLLFHYYDKDFNNEADTPDNFQSRRPNTSFCFLDIRSPGLGDTAMYLCATNHSGTDNEKLFFGSGTQLSVL.

This clonotype was seen just once. V is TRBV7-8 and J is TRBJ1-5; maybe TRBD1 (6 bases). This CDR3 region has 15 residues. Germline CDR1 is SGHVS and CDR2 is FQNEAQ. V lost 3 bases, J lost 2 bases, and 11 bases lay in between. The CDR3 coding sequence is TGTGCCAGCAGCTTTTCGGCAGGGGGCAATCAGCCCCAGCATTTT. Residues: CASSFSAGGNQPQHF. The full variable domain, in which reference TRBV7-8 and TRBJ1-5 provide the parts outside the CDR3, is GAGVSQSPRYKVAKRGQDVALRCDPISGHVSLFWYQQALGQGPEFLTYFQNEAQLDKSGLPSDRFFAERPEGSVSTLKIQRTQQEDSAVYLCASSFSAGGNQPQHFGDGTRLSIL.

At least ten counts were recorded for this clonotype. The V call is TRBV5-1, the J call TRBJ1-1, with D unclear. CDR1 and CDR2 from the germline V gene are SGHRS and YFSETQ. V was clipped by 0 bases and J by 6 bases, with 6 bases between them. The CDR3 is made up of 12 amino acids. CDR3 sequence: CASSLGLAEAFF. The CDR3 DNA reads as TGCGCCAGCAGCTTGGGCTTGGCTGAAGCTTTCTTT.

This rearrangement joins TRBV27 to TRBJ2-3; D remains ambiguous. With 2 bases removed from V and 2 bases from J, the gap between germline ends came to 11 bases. CDR1 MNHEY and CDR2 SMNVEV come from the germline V gene (reference sequence). This CDR3 spans 15 amino acids. The CDR3 DNA is TGTGCCAGCAGTTTAAGTGGGGAACTCACAGATACGCAGTATTTT. Translating it yields CASSLSGELTDTQYF.

This clonotype was counted a few times. V and J are TRBV4-3 and TRBJ2-1; 8 bases map to TRBD2. Looked up from germline, CDR1 is LGHNA and CDR2 is YSLEER. This CDR3 has 17 residues. V was clipped by 1 base and J by 0 bases; unmatched bases: 5. The CDR3 nucleotides read TGCGCCAGCAGCCAAGGTTTCGGGAGGGTCTCCTACAATGAGCAGTTCTTC. Encoded protein: CASSQGFGRVSYNEQFF.

The rearrangement links TRBV28 to TRBJ2-1, with D perhaps TRBD1 (6 bases). The DNA end lines up better with TRBJ2-7; the J call may be wrong. The germline V gene has CDR1 MDHEN and CDR2 SYDVKM. CDR3 length: 14 amino acids. The CDR3 DNA reads as TGTGCCAGCAGAGCCGGGACATTTTACAATGAGCAGTACTTC. Encoded protein: CASRAGTFYNEQYF.

This clonotype was counted a single time. A read error may be the cause here, since a much bigger clone is one base away. The chain links TRBV4-1 to TRBJ1-2; D unresolved. Germline loops: CDR1 MGHRA, CDR2 YSYEKL. V lost 0 bases, J lost 6 bases, and 14 bases lay in between. This CDR3 is 15 amino acids long. The CDR3: CASSQDWQLQHGYTF. The DNA for the CDR3 is TGCGCCAGCAGCCAAGATTGGCAGTTACAACATGGCTACACCTTC.

The chain couples TRBV5-1 to TRBJ2-1; weak D call: TRBD1 (6 bases). V was trimmed by 1 base and J by 9 bases, leaving 14 bases between them. The CDR3 contains 14 residues. Germline loops: CDR1 SGHRS, CDR2 YFSETQ. The CDR3 loop is CASSLSPTGSEQFF. The CDR3 DNA reads TGCGCCAGCAGCTTGTCTCCTACAGGGAGTGAGCAGTTCTTC.

This clonotype was seen just once. This chain links TRBV27 with TRBJ1-4; D not certain. Germline V gene data show CDR1 as MNHEY and CDR2 as SMNVEV (reference sequence). V was pared by 7 bases and J by 3 bases, with 12 bases between. This CDR3 is 14 amino acids long. The CDR3 DNA reads TGTGCCAGCAAAAGTGGAGGGTCTAATGAAAAACTGTTTTTT. Translation gives CASKSGGSNEKLFF. Complete variable domain (other parts from reference TRBV27 and TRBJ1-4): EAQVTQNPRYLITVTGKKLTVTCSQNMNHEYMSWYRQDPGLGLRQIYYSMNVEVTDKGDVPEGYKVSRKEKRNFPLILESPSPNQTSLYFCASKSGGSNEKLFFGSGTQLSVL.